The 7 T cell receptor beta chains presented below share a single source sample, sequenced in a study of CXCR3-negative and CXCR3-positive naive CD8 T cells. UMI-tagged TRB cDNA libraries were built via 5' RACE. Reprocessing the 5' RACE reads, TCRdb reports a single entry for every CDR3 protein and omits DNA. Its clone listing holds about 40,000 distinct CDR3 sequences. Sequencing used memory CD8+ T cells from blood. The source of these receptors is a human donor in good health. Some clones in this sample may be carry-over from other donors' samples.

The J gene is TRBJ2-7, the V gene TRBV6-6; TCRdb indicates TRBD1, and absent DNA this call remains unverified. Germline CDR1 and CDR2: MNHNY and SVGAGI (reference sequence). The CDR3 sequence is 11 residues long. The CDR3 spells CASTPGSEQYF.

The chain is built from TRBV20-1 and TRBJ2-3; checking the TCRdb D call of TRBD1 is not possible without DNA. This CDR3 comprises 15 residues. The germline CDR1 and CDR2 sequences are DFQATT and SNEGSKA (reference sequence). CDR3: CSARGTGGGTDTQYF.

The CDR3 sequence: CASSLSDANGREQYF. The rearrangement joins TRBV7-6 to TRBJ2-7; TCRdb selects TRBD2, and the lack of DNA leaves this call unchecked. The CDR3 totals 15 residues. Germline CDR1 SGHVS, CDR2 FNYEAQ. Supplemented by reference TRBV7-6 and TRBJ2-7, the full variable domain reads GAGVSQSPRYKVTKRGQDVALRCDPISGHVSLYWYRQALGQGPEFLTYFNYEAQQDKSGLPNDRFSAERPEGSISTLTIQRTEQRDSAMYRCASSLSDANGREQYFGPGTRLTVT.

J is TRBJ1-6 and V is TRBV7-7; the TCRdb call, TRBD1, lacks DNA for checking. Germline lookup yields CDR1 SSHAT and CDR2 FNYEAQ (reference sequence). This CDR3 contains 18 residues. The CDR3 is CASSLIINKGRDNSPLHF. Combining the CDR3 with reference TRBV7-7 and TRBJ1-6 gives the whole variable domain GAGVSQSPRYKVTKRGQDVTLRCDPISSHATLYWYQQALGQGPEFLTYFNYEAQPDKSGLPSDRFSAERPEGSISTLTIQRTEQRDSAMYRCASSLIINKGRDNSPLHFGNGTRLTVT.

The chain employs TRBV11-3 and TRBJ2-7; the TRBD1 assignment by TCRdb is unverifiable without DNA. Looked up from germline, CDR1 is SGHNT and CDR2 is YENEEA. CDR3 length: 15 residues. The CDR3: CASSLVVGRGSEQYF.

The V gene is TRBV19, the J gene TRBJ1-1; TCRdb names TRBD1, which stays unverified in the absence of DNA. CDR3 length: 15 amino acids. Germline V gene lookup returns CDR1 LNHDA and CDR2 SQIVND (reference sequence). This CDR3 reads CASTPTGGHSTEAFF.

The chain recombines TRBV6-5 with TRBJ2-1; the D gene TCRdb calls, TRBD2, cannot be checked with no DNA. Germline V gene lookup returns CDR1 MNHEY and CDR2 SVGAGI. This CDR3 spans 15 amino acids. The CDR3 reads CASSLTSSVYNEQFF.